The clone carrying this T cell receptor (beta chain) showed up just a few times. What it binds is not known. Survey-level immunoSEQ v3.0 assays were run. This table comes from immunoSEQ multiplex PCR, and its TCRdb copy is limited to in-frame clones, with some not included. Of about 14,000 clones listed, 65% to 85% are singletons. These data belong to a study of long-term antiretroviral therapy in people with HIV. Study outcomes and limitations: Information on adherence to ART, viral resistance or therapy changes was unavailable. Blood dating 2004 to 2017 may reflect older ART regimens. ART was followed by higher diversity that remained below transplant donor controls.

Germline V gene sequence: CDR1 SQVTM, CDR2 ANQGSEA. V lost 7 bases and J lost 7; bases outside the gene matches: 17. CDR3 size: 15 residues. This sequence joins TRBV29-1 and TRBJ1-2; 8 bases match TRBD1. The specimen comprised unsorted PBMCs, sampled 1.8 years before starting antiretroviral therapy. This sequence was found in a woman in her thirties or forties with HIV. The DNA for the CDR3 is TGCAGCGCTAAACCGATAAGGACAGGGAACGTTGGCTACACCTTC. Translation gives CSAKPIRTGNVGYTF.